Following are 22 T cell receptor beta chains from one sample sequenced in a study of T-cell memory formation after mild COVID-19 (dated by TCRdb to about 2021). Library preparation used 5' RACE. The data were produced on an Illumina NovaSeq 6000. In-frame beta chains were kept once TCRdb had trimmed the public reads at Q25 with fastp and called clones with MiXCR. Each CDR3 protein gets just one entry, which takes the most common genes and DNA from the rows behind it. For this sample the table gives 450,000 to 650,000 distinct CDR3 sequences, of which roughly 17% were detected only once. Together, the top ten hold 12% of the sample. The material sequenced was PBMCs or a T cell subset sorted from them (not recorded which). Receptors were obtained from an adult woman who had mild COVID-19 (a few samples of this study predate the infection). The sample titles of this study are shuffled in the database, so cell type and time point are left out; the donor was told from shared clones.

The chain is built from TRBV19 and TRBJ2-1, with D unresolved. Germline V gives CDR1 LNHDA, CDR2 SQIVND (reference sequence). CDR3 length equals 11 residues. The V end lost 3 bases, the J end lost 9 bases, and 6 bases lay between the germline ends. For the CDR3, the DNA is TGTGCCAGTAGTATGCTCCGTGAGCAGTTCTTC. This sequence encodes CASSMLREQFF.

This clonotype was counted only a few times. DNA for the CDR3: TGTGCCAGCGGGACAGGGAATAGAGAGACCCAGTACTTC. This sequence encodes CASGTGNRETQYF. The genes are TRBV13 and TRBJ2-5; 9 positions agree with TRBD1. This CDR3 contains 13 residues. The ends lost 8 bases at V and 4 bases at J; junction bases unmatched: 5. Per the germline V gene, CDR1 is PRHDT and CDR2 is FYEKMQ (reference sequence).

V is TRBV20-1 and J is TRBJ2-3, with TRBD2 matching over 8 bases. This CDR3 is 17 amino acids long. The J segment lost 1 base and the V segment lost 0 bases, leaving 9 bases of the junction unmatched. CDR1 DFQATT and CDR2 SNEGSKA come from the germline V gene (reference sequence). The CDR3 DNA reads TGCAGTGCTAGAGATCCCCGGGCGGGGGGTCGCACAGATACGCAGTATTTT. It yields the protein CSARDPRAGGRTDTQYF.

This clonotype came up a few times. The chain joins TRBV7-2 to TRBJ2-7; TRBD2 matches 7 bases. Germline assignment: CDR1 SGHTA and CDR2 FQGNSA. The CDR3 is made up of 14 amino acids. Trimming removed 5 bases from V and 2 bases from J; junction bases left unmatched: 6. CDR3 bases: TGTGCCAGCAGCGGATCCGGACTAGCCTACGAGCAGTACTTC. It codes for CASSGSGLAYEQYF.

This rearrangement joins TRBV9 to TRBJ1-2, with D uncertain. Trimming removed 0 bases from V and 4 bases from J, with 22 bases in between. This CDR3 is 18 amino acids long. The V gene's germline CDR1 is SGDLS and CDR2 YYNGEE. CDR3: CASSVALGPTQTPYGYTF. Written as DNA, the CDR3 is TGTGCCAGCAGCGTAGCTCTTGGCCCCACGCAGACTCCCTATGGCTACACCTTC. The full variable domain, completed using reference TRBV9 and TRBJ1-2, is DSGVTQTPKHLITATGQRVTLRCSPRSGDLSVYWYQQSLDQGLQFLIQYYNGEERAKGNILERFSAQQFPDLHSELNLSSLELGDSALYFCASSVALGPTQTPYGYTFGSGTRLTVV.

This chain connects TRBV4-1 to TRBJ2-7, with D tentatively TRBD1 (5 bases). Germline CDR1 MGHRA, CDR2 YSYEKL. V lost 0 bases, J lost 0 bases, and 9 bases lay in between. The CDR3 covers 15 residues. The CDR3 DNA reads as TGCGCCAGCAGCCAAGAACAGGTAGCCTCCTACGAGCAGTACTTC. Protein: CASSQEQVASYEQYF.

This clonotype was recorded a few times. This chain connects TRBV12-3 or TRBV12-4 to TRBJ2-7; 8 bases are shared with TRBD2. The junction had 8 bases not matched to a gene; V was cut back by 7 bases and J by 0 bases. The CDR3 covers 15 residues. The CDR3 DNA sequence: TGTGCCAGCACCGCGGGAGCGGGGGACTCCTACGAGCAGTACTTC. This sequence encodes CASTAGAGDSYEQYF.

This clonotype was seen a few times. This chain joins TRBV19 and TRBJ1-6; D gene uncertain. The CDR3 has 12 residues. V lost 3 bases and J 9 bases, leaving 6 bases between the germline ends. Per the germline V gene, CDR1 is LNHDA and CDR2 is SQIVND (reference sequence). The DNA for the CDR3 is TGTGCCAGTAGTATCGCGCGTTCACCCCTCCACTTT. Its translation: CASSIARSPLHF.

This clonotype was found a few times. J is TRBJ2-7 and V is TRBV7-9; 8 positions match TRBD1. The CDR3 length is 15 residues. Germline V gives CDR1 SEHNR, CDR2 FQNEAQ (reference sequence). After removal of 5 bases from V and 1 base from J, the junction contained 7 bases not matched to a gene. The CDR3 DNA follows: TGTGCCAGCAGCCTCCGGGACAGGCATTCCTACGAGCAGTACTTC. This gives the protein CASSLRDRHSYEQYF. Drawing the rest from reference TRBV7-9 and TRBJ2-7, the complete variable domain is DTGVSQNPRHKITKRGQNVTFRCDPISEHNRLYWYRQTLGQGPEFLTYFQNEAQLEKSRLLSDRFSAERPKGSFSTLEIQRTEQGDSAMYLCASSLRDRHSYEQYFGPGTRLTVT.

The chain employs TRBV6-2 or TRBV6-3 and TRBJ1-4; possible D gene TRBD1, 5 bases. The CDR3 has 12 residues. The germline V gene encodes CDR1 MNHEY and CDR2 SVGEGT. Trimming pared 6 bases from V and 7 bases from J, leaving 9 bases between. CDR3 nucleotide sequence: TGTGCCAGCAGGACAGTCGGTGAAAAACTGTTTTTT. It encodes CASRTVGEKLFF.

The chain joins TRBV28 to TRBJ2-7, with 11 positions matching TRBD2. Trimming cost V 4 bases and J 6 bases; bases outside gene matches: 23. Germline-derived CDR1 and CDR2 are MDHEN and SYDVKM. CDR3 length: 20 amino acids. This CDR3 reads CASSSPLGLAGGHPRGEQYF. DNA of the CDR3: TGTGCCAGCAGTTCCCCTCTAGGGCTAGCGGGAGGCCACCCGAGGGGCGAGCAGTACTTC.

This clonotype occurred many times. The CDR3 is CASSQDRTVNTEAFF. The CDR3 DNA reads as TGCGCCAGCAGCCAAGATCGGACGGTAAACACTGAAGCTTTCTTT. The chain recombines TRBV4-1 with TRBJ1-1; no clear D. This CDR3 is 15 amino acids long. Germline CDR1 is MGHRA and CDR2 is YSYEKL. The germline V and J ends were trimmed by 0 bases and 2 bases, with 10 bases remaining between them.

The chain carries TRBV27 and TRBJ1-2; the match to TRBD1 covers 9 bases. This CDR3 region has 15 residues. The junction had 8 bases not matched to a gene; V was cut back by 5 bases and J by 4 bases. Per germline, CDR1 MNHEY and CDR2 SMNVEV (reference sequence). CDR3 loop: CASSVRQGGVYGYTF. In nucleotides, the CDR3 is TGTGCCAGCAGTGTTAGACAGGGGGGGGTCTATGGCTACACCTTC.

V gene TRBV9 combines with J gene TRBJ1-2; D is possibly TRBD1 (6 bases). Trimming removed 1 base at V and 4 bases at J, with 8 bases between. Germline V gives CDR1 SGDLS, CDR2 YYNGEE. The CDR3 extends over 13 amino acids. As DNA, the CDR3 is TGTGCCAGCAGCGTACAGGGGTCCTATGGCTACACCTTC. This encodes CASSVQGSYGYTF. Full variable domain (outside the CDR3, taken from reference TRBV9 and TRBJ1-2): DSGVTQTPKHLITATGQRVTLRCSPRSGDLSVYWYQQSLDQGLQFLIQYYNGEERAKGNILERFSAQQFPDLHSELNLSSLELGDSALYFCASSVQGSYGYTFGSGTRLTVV.

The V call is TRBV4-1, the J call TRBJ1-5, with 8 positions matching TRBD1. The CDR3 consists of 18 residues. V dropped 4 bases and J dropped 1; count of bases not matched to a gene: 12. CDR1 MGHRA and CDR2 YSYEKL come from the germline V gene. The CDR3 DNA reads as TGCGCCAGCAGCCCGTACGGACAGGGAATGGGGAGCAATCAGCCCCAGCATTTT. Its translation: CASSPYGQGMGSNQPQHF.

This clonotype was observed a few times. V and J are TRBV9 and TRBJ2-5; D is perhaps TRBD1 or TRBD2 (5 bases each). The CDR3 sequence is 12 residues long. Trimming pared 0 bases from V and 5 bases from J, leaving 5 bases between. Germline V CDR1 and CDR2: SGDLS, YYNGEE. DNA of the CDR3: TGTGCCAGCAGCGTAGGGGACGAGACCCAGTACTTC. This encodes CASSVGDETQYF.

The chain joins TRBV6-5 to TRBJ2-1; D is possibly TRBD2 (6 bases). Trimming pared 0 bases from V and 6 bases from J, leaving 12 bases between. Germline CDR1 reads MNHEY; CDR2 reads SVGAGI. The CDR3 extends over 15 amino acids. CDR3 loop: CASSYSGTRRNEQFF. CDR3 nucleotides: TGTGCCAGCAGTTACTCCGGGACTCGGCGCAATGAGCAGTTCTTC.

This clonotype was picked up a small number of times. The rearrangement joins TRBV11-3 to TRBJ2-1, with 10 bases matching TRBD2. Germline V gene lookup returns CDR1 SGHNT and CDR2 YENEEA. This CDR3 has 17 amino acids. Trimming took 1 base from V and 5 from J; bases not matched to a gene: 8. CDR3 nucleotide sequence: TGTGCCAGCAGCTTAGTTCCTAGCGGGAGATGGGACAATGAGCAGTTCTTC. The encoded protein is CASSLVPSGRWDNEQFF.

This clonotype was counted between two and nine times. CDR3 DNA: TGTGCCAGCAGCTTAGCTGATCATCAGCCCCAGCATTTT. It yields the protein CASSLADHQPQHF. The genes are TRBV7-2 and TRBJ1-5; D gene uncertain. V lost 0 bases to trimming and J lost 5 bases, with 5 bases between them. The germline gives CDR1 SGHTA, CDR2 FQGNSA. CDR3 size: 13 residues.

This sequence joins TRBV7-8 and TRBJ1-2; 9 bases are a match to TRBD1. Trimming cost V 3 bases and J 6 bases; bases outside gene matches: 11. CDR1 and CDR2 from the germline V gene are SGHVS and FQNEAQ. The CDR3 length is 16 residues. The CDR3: CASSFRQGVASDGYTF. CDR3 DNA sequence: TGTGCCAGCAGCTTCAGACAGGGGGTCGCTAGCGATGGCTACACCTTC. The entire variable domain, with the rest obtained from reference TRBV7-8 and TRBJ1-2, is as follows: GAGVSQSPRYKVAKRGQDVALRCDPISGHVSLFWYQQALGQGPEFLTYFQNEAQLDKSGLPSDRFFAERPEGSVSTLKIQRTQQEDSAVYLCASSFRQGVASDGYTFGSGTRLTVV.

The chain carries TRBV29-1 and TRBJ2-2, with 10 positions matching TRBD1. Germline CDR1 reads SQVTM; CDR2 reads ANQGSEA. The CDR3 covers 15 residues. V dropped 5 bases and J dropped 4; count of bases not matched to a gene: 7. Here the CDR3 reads CSVTDRGIGTGELFF. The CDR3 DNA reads TGCAGCGTTACGGACAGGGGGATAGGCACCGGGGAGCTGTTTTTT.

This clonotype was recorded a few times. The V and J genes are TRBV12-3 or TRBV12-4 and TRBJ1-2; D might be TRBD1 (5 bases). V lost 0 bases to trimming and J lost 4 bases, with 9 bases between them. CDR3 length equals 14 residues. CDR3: CASSLAVGGYGYTF. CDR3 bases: TGTGCCAGCAGTTTAGCGGTCGGGGGCTATGGCTACACCTTC.